This entry concerns a single T cell receptor beta chain. Its antigen is currently unknown. RNA transcripts provided the source from which TCR beta CDR3 regions were amplified. An initial round of RT-PCR targeting the TCR CDR3 relied on the HTBI primer set. A single record per CDR3 protein comes from TCRdb applying MiXCR to the multiplex PCR reads. The table lists some 620,000 distinct CDR3 sequences, roughly 17% of them singletons. CDR3 length: 12 residues. CDR1 is DFQATT, CDR2 SNEGSKA, per germline (reference sequence). The V and J ends lost 6 bases and 3 bases respectively, with 12 bases between them. The data belong to a study of T cells in Graves' hyperthyroidism and ophthalmopathy. Study at large: Prior to any treatment, at the point of initial diagnosis, peripheral blood was collected.

Notes on the study in general: By a 13 V-J model, ophthalmopathy was set apart from stable hyperthyroidism.

The chain couples TRBV20-1 to TRBJ2-7; D gene ambiguous. This TCR came from a woman aged 30 to 39 with Graves' hyperthyroidism. The sequencing input was blood. The CDR3 region is CSASRKDYEQYF. The CDR3, as DNA: TGCAGTGCCAGTAGAAAGGACTACGAGCAGTACTTC.